The 17 T cell receptor beta chains below all came from one sample that was sequenced in a study of immune evolution from preneoplasia to lung adenocarcinoma. Only in-frame clones appear in the TCRdb table, and some are missing; sequencing was by immunoSEQ multiplex PCR. This table holds about 5,400 clones, under 80% found once. Sequenced input: FFPE adjacent normal lung tissue. The receptors derive from a person aged 70 to 85 with lung adenocarcinoma.

The V call is TRBV6-6, the J call TRBJ1-2; possibly TRBD1 for D (5 bases). Trimming stripped 2 bases from V and 1 base from J, with 14 bases between. The CDR3 covers 16 residues. Germline loops: CDR1 MNHNY, CDR2 SVGAGI (reference sequence). The CDR3 here is CASSYTGGTVNYGYTF. In nucleotides, the CDR3 is TGTGCCAGCAGTTACACCGGAGGGACCGTTAACTATGGCTACACCTTC.

The chain carries TRBV9 and TRBJ2-6, with D perhaps TRBD1 (5 bases). Trimming left V 3 bases short and J 1 base short, with 8 bases between. The germline CDR1 and CDR2 sequences are SGDLS and YYNGEE. CDR3 size: 15 residues. The CDR3 loop reads CASSGRGSGANVLTF. The CDR3 DNA is TGTGCCAGCAGCGGAAGGGGTTCTGGGGCCAACGTCCTGACTTTC. Using reference TRBV9 and TRBJ2-6 for the parts outside the CDR3, the full variable domain is DSGVTQTPKHLITATGQRVTLRCSPRSGDLSVYWYQQSLDQGLQFLIQYYNGEERAKGNILERFSAQQFPDLHSELNLSSLELGDSALYFCASSGRGSGANVLTFGAGSRLTVL.

The table lists this clone with a count of one. V is TRBV11-2 and J is TRBJ2-1; D unclear. The CDR3 spans 15 residues. Trimming left V 1 base short and J 0 bases short, with 7 bases between. Per germline, CDR1 SGHAT and CDR2 FQNNGV. CDR3 in DNA: TGTGCCAGCAGCTTAGTCGCGAACTCCTACAATGAGCAGTTCTTC. This translates into CASSLVANSYNEQFF.

The CDR3 loop is CASSFGGQINQPQHF. The CDR3 DNA is TGTGCCAGCAGCTTTGGGGGACAGATAAATCAGCCCCAGCATTTT. The chain employs TRBV28 and TRBJ1-5; 7 bases align to TRBD1. The CDR3 covers 15 residues. Germline loops: CDR1 MDHEN, CDR2 SYDVKM. J lost 4 bases, V lost 6 bases, and 9 bases had no gene match.

In its sample, this clone was seen once. This chain joins TRBV28 and TRBJ1-3; D ambiguous. CDR1 is MDHEN and CDR2 is SYDVKM in the germline V gene. V lost 3 bases and J 3 bases, leaving 9 bases between the germline ends. This CDR3 spans 14 amino acids. CDR3 sequence (DNA): TGTGCCAGCAGTTTTGCCGGATTTGGAAACACCATATATTTT. Protein: CASSFAGFGNTIYF.

This chain uses TRBV19 with TRBJ1-5; 9 bases are a match to TRBD1. Germline V lookup: CDR1 LNHDA, CDR2 SQIVND (reference sequence). J gave up 2 bases and V 3 bases, and 5 bases lay outside the gene matches. The CDR3 sequence is 16 residues long. CDR3 amino acids: CASSMWGQGGNQPQHF. CDR3 nucleotide sequence: TGTGCCAGTAGTATGTGGGGACAGGGAGGCAATCAGCCCCAGCATTTT.

This clone has just one count. CDR3 coding DNA: TGTGCCAGTAGTCAACAGGGGCCCACTGAAGCTTTCTTT. Translating it yields CASSQQGPTEAFF. The rearrangement links TRBV19 to TRBJ1-1; 7 bases are a match to TRBD1. Germline CDR1 LNHDA, CDR2 SQIVND (reference sequence). Trimming took 5 bases from V and 4 from J; bases not matched to a gene: 4. CDR3 length: 13 residues.

This sequence joins TRBV9 and TRBJ1-6, with 10 nucleotides matching TRBD1. In germline, CDR1 is SGDLS, CDR2 YYNGEE. This CDR3 spans 14 amino acids. V dropped 2 bases and J dropped 10; count of bases not matched to a gene: 3. The CDR3 DNA is TGTGCCAGCAGCGTGGGGACAGGGGACTCACCCCTCCACTTT. It translates to CASSVGTGDSPLHF.

The chain uses TRBV10-2 and TRBJ1-5; TRBD1 might be the D (6 bases). With 5 bases removed from V and 7 bases from J, the gap between germline ends came to 15 bases. The germline V gene has CDR1 WSHSY and CDR2 SAAADI. The CDR3 runs 14 residues. CDR3 sequence (DNA): TGCGCCAGCAGTCACCAAGGGGGGAGGCAGCCCCAGCATTTT. Residues: CASSHQGGRQPQHF.

A note on this clone: Other DNA sequences in the same sample also yield this CDR3. The gene calls are TRBV7-3 and TRBJ2-1; D gene unclear. This CDR3 region has 15 residues. The ends were cut back, 2 bases at V and 0 bases at J, with 8 bases in the middle. Germline V gene sequence: CDR1 SGHTA, CDR2 FQGTGA. CDR3 sequence (DNA): TGTGCCAGCAGCTTAGGTCCTAGCTCCTACAATGAGCAGTTCTTC. Protein sequence: CASSLGPSSYNEQFF.

This chain joins TRBV5-1 and TRBJ1-2; D is undetermined. Trimming took 4 bases from V and 6 from J, leaving 10 bases between them. The length of the CDR3 is 12 residues. In germline, CDR1 is SGHRS, CDR2 YFSETQ. The CDR3 DNA follows: TGCGCCAGCAGCCTAACGGCCGATGGCTACACCTTC. Protein sequence: CASSLTADGYTF.

This clone showed up just once. The V gene is TRBV7-9, the J gene TRBJ2-7, with a possible D match to TRBD1 (6 bases). Trimming stripped 1 base from V and 3 bases from J, with 10 bases between. Germline V lookup: CDR1 SEHNR, CDR2 FQNEAQ (reference sequence). This CDR3 region has 14 residues. The DNA for the CDR3 is TGTGCCAGCAGCTTAGTAAACAGGGACTACGAGCAGTACTTC. Its protein is CASSLVNRDYEQYF.

The chain couples TRBV5-4 to TRBJ2-3, with 11 bases identical to TRBD2. Trimming took 2 bases from V and 3 from J; bases not matched to a gene: 11. There are 18 residues in the CDR3. CDR1 is SGHNT and CDR2 is YYREEE in the germline V gene (reference sequence). This CDR3 reads CASSFLAGGPTGTDTQYF. DNA of the CDR3: TGTGCCAGCAGCTTCCTAGCGGGAGGCCCGACCGGGACAGATACGCAGTATTTT.

This chain links TRBV4-1 with TRBJ2-7, with a weak D call TRBD1 (5 bases). This CDR3 has 15 amino acids. V was pared by 1 base and J by 1 base, with 11 bases between. Germline CDR1 is MGHRA and CDR2 is YSYEKL. CDR3 amino acids: CASSQGGSPSYEQYF. The CDR3 DNA sequence: TGCGCCAGCAGCCAAGGGGGCAGCCCTTCCTACGAGCAGTACTTC.

The V gene is TRBV9, the J gene TRBJ2-7; D remains ambiguous. Germline loops: CDR1 SGDLS, CDR2 YYNGEE. V was shortened by 3 bases and J by 3 bases, with 10 bases between the two germline ends. The length of the CDR3 is 13 residues. CDR3 coding DNA: TGTGCCAGCAGCGCGGACGGCTACTACGAGCAGTACTTC. Its protein product is CASSADGYYEQYF.

The chain uses TRBV16 and TRBJ2-7; no clear D. There are 11 residues in the CDR3. V was trimmed by 6 bases and J by 7 bases, leaving 10 bases between them. In germline, CDR1 is KGHSY, CDR2 FQNENV. CDR3 amino acids: CASRQGVEQYF. The CDR3 bases are TGTGCCAGCAGACAAGGTGTGGAGCAGTACTTC.

This clone was picked up one time. The genes are TRBV4-2 and TRBJ2-2; D is ambiguous. The germline CDR1 and CDR2 sequences are LGHNA and YNFKEQ. CDR3 length: 12 residues. Trimming pared 1 base from V and 5 bases from J, leaving 2 bases between. For the CDR3, the DNA is TGTGCCAGCAGCCAAGGGACCGGGGAGCTGTTTTTT. It yields the protein CASSQGTGELFF.